The 27 T cell receptor beta chains below all came from one sample that was sequenced in a study of blood T cell repertoires in COVID-19. Method: immunoSEQ multiplex PCR; TCRdb's copy keeps in-frame clones and lacks some. The data show roughly 330,000 clones, with nearly 90% seen just once and 4.5% to 7% held by the top ten. The material sequenced was PBMCs or T cells enriched from blood (not recorded which). Receptor source: a woman in her twenties or thirties who had recovered from COVID-19.

The V and J genes are TRBV10-3 and TRBJ1-4, with D unclear. CDR1 is ENHRY, CDR2 SYGVKD, per germline. The CDR3 is made up of 12 amino acids. Between the trimmed V and J ends, which lost 4 bases and 12 bases, there was a span of 12 bases. The CDR3 bases are TGTGCCATCAGTGGGGCGGGAGGCGAACTGTTTTTT. This encodes CAISGAGGELFF.

This chain uses TRBV6-5 with TRBJ2-7; 8 bases are shared with TRBD1. This CDR3 contains 14 residues. The V gene's germline CDR1 is MNHEY and CDR2 SVGAGI. Losses at the gene ends were 6 bases for V and 3 bases for J; bases not matched to a gene: 7. The CDR3 sequence is CASRQGAANYEQYF. As DNA, the CDR3 is TGTGCCAGCAGGCAGGGGGCGGCCAACTACGAGCAGTACTTC.

The chain recombines TRBV5-6 with TRBJ1-2; TRBD1 matches 7 bases. CDR3 length: 16 residues. CDR1 is SGHDT and CDR2 is YYEEEE in the germline V gene. The junction had 14 bases not matched to a gene; V was cut back by 5 bases and J by 4 bases. CDR3 DNA sequence: TGTGCCAGCAGAAAGACAGGGCCCCTCCTCCCCTATGGCTACACCTTC. Translation: CASRKTGPLLPYGYTF.

The chain has TRBV3-1 (or the pseudogene TRBV3-2) and TRBJ2-7, with 11 bases identical to TRBD2. V lost 6 bases, J lost 2 bases, and 6 bases stayed unmatched. Germline V gene lookup returns CDR1 LGHDT and CDR2 YNNKEL (reference sequence). CDR3 size: 15 residues. CDR3 sequence (DNA): TGTGCCAGCAGTCAGACTAGCGGGGTCCCCTACGAGCAGTACTTC. The encoded protein is CASSQTSGVPYEQYF.

Note on this clone: The same CDR3 also results from other DNA sequences found in this sample. The chain uses TRBV7-3 and TRBJ1-1, with D perhaps TRBD1 (5 bases). Germline CDR1 reads SGHTA; CDR2 reads FQGTGA. This CDR3 contains 13 residues. Trimming took 5 bases from V and 4 from J, leaving 11 bases between them. This CDR3 reads CASSPGGSTEAFF. CDR3 DNA: TGTGCCAGCAGCCCCGGGGGATCCACTGAAGCTTTCTTT.

This clone was picked up one time. The chain combines TRBV7-8 with TRBJ2-7, with 7 bases that match TRBD1. Germline V gene lookup returns CDR1 SGHVS and CDR2 FQNEAQ. The CDR3 has 12 amino acids. J lost 6 bases, V lost 5 bases, and 4 bases had no gene match. The CDR3 DNA reads as TGTGCCAGCAGCCCAGACAGGGCCGAGCAGTACTTC. It is translated as CASSPDRAEQYF.

J is TRBJ2-1 and V is TRBV4-1, with TRBD1 identical over 7 bases. CDR1 is MGHRA and CDR2 is YSYEKL in the germline V gene. V dropped 1 base and J dropped 6; count of bases not matched to a gene: 9. The length of the CDR3 is 16 residues. In DNA, the CDR3 is TGCGCCAGCAGCCAAGTCCCGGGACAGATGCCCAATGAGCAGTTCTTC. Translated: CASSQVPGQMPNEQFF.

The table lists this clone with a few counts. The chain combines TRBV19 with TRBJ2-1, with unresolved D. CDR3 length equals 11 residues. Germline V gene sequence: CDR1 LNHDA, CDR2 SQIVND (reference sequence). V gave up 4 bases and J gave up 4 bases, with 2 bases separating them. The CDR3 spells CASSTYNEQFF. CDR3 DNA: TGTGCCAGTAGTACGTACAATGAGCAGTTCTTC.

The chain employs TRBV30 and TRBJ2-1; 13 bases agree with TRBD2. The CDR3 totals 14 residues. V lost 2 bases and J lost 15; bases outside the gene matches: 10. Per the germline V gene, CDR1 is GTSNPN and CDR2 is SVGIG (reference sequence). The CDR3 protein is CAWSRGLAGPAGFF. The CDR3 bases are TGTGCCTGGAGTAGGGGACTAGCGGGGCCGGCTGGGTTCTTC.

The chain recombines TRBV29-1 with TRBJ2-7, with TRBD1 as a possible D gene (7 bases). This CDR3 region has 12 residues. Trimming left V 4 bases short and J 5 bases short, with 12 bases between. Germline assignment: CDR1 SQVTM and CDR2 ANQGSEA. CDR3 sequence: CSVGSGGNEQYF. The CDR3 DNA follows: TGCAGCGTTGGGTCAGGGGGGAACGAGCAGTACTTC.

The J gene is TRBJ1-2, the V gene TRBV7-9; 9 bases align to TRBD1. The trim removed 5 bases at V and 4 bases at J, leaving 14 bases unmatched. CDR3 size: 17 residues. Looked up from germline, CDR1 is SEHNR and CDR2 is FQNEAQ (reference sequence). CDR3 nucleotide sequence: TGTGCCAGCAGCCACCCCAGACTGGACAGGGGTTTCTATGGCTACACCTTC. It translates to CASSHPRLDRGFYGYTF. The variable domain in full, with the rest retrieved from reference TRBV7-9 and TRBJ1-2, is DTGVSQNPRHKITKRGQNVTFRCDPISEHNRLYWYRQTLGQGPEFLTYFQNEAQLEKSRLLSDRFSAERPKGSFSTLEIQRTEQGDSAMYLCASSHPRLDRGFYGYTFGSGTRLTVV.

The V gene is TRBV9, the J gene TRBJ1-1; possible D gene TRBD1, 6 bases. This CDR3 is built from 16 residues. Trimming cost V 4 bases and J 5 bases, with 21 bases left between them. Germline V CDR1 and CDR2: SGDLS, YYNGEE. Written as DNA, the CDR3 is TGTGCCAGCAGCCCCTCGGGGGGCGCGGGTGGGACTGAAGCTTTCTTT. Amino acid sequence: CASSPSGGAGGTEAFF.

The J gene is TRBJ1-2, the V gene TRBV27; D is ambiguous. V gave up 8 bases and J gave up 8 bases, with 18 bases separating them. The CDR3 sequence is 13 residues long. CDR1 MNHEY and CDR2 SMNVEV come from the germline V gene (reference sequence). The CDR3 DNA is TGTGCCAGCCCCCCCTTGCCGGGTGGCGGCTACACCTTC. This translates into CASPPLPGGGYTF.

CDR3 amino acids: CASSLGTGVKREAFF. The CDR3 nucleotides are TGTGCCAGCAGCTTAGGGACAGGGGTGAAGAGAGAAGCTTTCTTT. This chain uses TRBV11-3 with TRBJ1-1; 9 positions match TRBD1. This CDR3 has 15 residues. Germline V gene sequence: CDR1 SGHNT, CDR2 YENEEA. The V gene end was trimmed by 1 base and the J gene end by 8 bases; junction bases not matched to a gene: 8.

This CDR3 is CASRVVRGQFF. In DNA, the CDR3 is TGTGCCAGCAGGGTTGTCAGGGGGCAGTTCTTC. V usage is TRBV7-9 and J usage is TRBJ2-1, with TRBD1 as a possible D gene (6 bases). The V gene's germline CDR1 is SEHNR and CDR2 FQNEAQ (reference sequence). V gave up 6 bases and J gave up 12 bases, with 12 bases separating them. The CDR3 spans 11 residues. Based on the CDR3 plus reference TRBV7-9 and TRBJ2-1, the full variable domain is DTGVSQNPRHKITKRGQNVTFRCDPISEHNRLYWYRQTLGQGPEFLTYFQNEAQLEKSRLLSDRFSAERPKGSFSTLEIQRTEQGDSAMYLCASRVVRGQFFGPGTRLTVL.

For the CDR3, the DNA is TGTGCCAGCTCACCATCGGTACAGGGAGGGACTGAAGCTTTCTTT. It specifies CASSPSVQGGTEAFF. The V and J genes are TRBV18 and TRBJ1-1, with a weak D call TRBD1 (6 bases). Trimming shortened V by 2 bases and J by 5 bases, and 15 bases separated the two germline ends. Germline V lookup: CDR1 KGHSH, CDR2 LQKENI. The CDR3 loop spans 15 amino acids.

The chain combines TRBV11-3 with TRBJ2-2, with 11 nucleotides matching TRBD1. The CDR3 spans 15 residues. V lost 5 bases and J lost 5; bases outside the gene matches: 4. CDR1 SGHNT and CDR2 YENEEA come from the germline V gene. CDR3 nucleotide sequence: TGTGCCAGCAGCCCGGGACAGGGGGAGACCGGGGAGCTGTTTTTT. It codes for CASSPGQGETGELFF.

This chain links TRBV11-2 with TRBJ1-2, with D possibly being TRBD1 (6 bases). Germline CDR1 SGHAT, CDR2 FQNNGV. The V end was cut by 7 bases, the J end by 0 bases, with 18 bases between. The CDR3 contains 16 residues. In DNA, the CDR3 is TGTGCCAGCACCACCGTCCTAGGGGGTTCTAACTATGGCTACACCTTC. This gives the protein CASTTVLGGSNYGYTF.

The chain combines TRBV6-1 with TRBJ2-7; D unresolved. The CDR3 is 14 amino acids. V was clipped by 1 base and J by 4 bases, with 11 bases between them. Germline assignment: CDR1 MNHNS and CDR2 SASEGT. The CDR3 sequence is CASSEDVYRYEQYF. The DNA for the CDR3 is TGTGCCAGCAGTGAAGACGTCTATAGATACGAGCAGTACTTC.

The gene calls are TRBV5-6 and TRBJ1-5, with 9 nucleotides matching TRBD1. This CDR3 is built from 14 residues. Trimming cost V 4 bases and J 8 bases; bases outside gene matches: 7. Germline CDR1 is SGHDT and CDR2 is YYEEEE. The CDR3 nucleotides read TGTGCCAGCAGCACCCGGGACAGGGCTAAGCCCCAGCATTTT. Translation gives CASSTRDRAKPQHF.

The CDR3 sequence: CASSLDRNQPQHF. In nucleotides, the CDR3 is TGTGCCAGCAGTTTAGACAGGAATCAGCCCCAGCATTTT. The V and J genes are TRBV12-3 or TRBV12-4 and TRBJ1-5, with D perhaps matching TRBD1 (5 bases). Trimming removed 1 base at V and 4 bases at J, with 5 bases between. The CDR3 runs 13 residues.

This clone was observed a single time. The chain couples TRBV4-1 to TRBJ2-7; possible D gene TRBD1, 6 bases. CDR1 and CDR2 from the germline V gene are MGHRA and YSYEKL. There are 15 residues in the CDR3. Trimming shortened V by 0 bases and J by 6 bases, and 15 bases separated the two germline ends. The CDR3, as DNA: TGCGCCAGCAGCCAAGATTCGGCAGGGGTGGGCGAGCAGTACTTC. Translating gives CASSQDSAGVGEQYF.

The chain combines TRBV19 with TRBJ1-2, with D unresolved. This CDR3 has 15 residues. The germline V gene encodes CDR1 LNHDA and CDR2 SQIVND (reference sequence). V was pared by 4 bases and J by 8 bases, with 20 bases between. CDR3: CASSRRERDEKGYTF. The CDR3 DNA reads as TGTGCCAGTAGTAGGAGGGAACGGGATGAGAAAGGCTACACCTTC.

This clone was counted between two and nine times. The chain is built from TRBV6-4 and TRBJ1-6; D not resolved. This CDR3 region has 15 residues. The germline V and J ends were trimmed by 2 bases and 7 bases, with 12 bases remaining between them. In germline, CDR1 is MRHNA, CDR2 SNTAGT. CDR3 protein: CASSDGESTNSPLHF. The CDR3 DNA reads as TGTGCCAGCAGTGACGGGGAGTCTACGAATTCACCCCTCCACTTT.

The chain carries TRBV30 and TRBJ2-2; a weak D match, TRBD1 (5 bases). The V end was cut by 2 bases, the J end by 5 bases, with 21 bases between. This CDR3 comprises 17 residues. CDR1 and CDR2 (germline): GTSNPN, SVGIG (reference sequence). This chain's CDR3 is CAWSRLRVQGSTGELFF. CDR3 DNA sequence: TGTGCCTGGAGTCGCCTCCGGGTTCAGGGAAGTACCGGGGAGCTGTTTTTT.

The chain is built from TRBV12-3 or TRBV12-4 and TRBJ1-1; 7 bases line up with TRBD1. With 5 bases clipped from V and 6 bases from J, the junction kept 6 bases outside the gene matches. This CDR3 is built from 13 residues. The CDR3 bases are TGTGCCAGCAGTCGACAGGGTTCTCCTGAAGCTTTCTTT. It is translated as CASSRQGSPEAFF.

The V call is TRBV30, the J call TRBJ1-6; D is possibly TRBD1 (5 bases). The germline V and J ends were trimmed by 1 base and 7 bases, with 11 bases remaining between them. Per the germline V gene, CDR1 is GTSNPN and CDR2 is SVGIG (reference sequence). The CDR3 covers 14 residues. CDR3 sequence reads: CAWSARGSNSPLHF. The CDR3 DNA follows: TGTGCCTGGAGTGCACGGGGGTCCAATTCACCCCTCCACTTT.